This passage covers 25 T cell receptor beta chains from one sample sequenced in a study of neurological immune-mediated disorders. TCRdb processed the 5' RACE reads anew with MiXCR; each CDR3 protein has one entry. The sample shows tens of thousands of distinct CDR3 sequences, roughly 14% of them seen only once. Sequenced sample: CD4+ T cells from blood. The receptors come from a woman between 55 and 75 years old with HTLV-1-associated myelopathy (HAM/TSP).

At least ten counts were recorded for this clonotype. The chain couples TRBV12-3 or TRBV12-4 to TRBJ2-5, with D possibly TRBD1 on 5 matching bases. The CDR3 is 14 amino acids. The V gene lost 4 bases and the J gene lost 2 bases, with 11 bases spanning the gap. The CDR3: CASSSPTVQETQYF. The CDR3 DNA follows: TGTGCCAGCAGTTCCCCGACAGTTCAAGAGACCCAGTACTTC.

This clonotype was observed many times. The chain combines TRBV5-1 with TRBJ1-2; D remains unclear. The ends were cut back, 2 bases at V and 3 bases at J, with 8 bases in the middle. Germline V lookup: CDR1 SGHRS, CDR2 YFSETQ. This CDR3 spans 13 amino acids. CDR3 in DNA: TGCGCCAGCAGCTTCTCCGGGGACTATGGCTACACCTTC. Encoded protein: CASSFSGDYGYTF.

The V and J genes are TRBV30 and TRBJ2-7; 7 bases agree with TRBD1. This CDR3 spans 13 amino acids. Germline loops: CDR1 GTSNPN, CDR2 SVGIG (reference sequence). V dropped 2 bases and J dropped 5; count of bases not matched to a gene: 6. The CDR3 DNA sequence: TGTGCCTGGAGTCGAGGGGGCAGCGACGAGCAGTACTTC. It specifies CAWSRGGSDEQYF.

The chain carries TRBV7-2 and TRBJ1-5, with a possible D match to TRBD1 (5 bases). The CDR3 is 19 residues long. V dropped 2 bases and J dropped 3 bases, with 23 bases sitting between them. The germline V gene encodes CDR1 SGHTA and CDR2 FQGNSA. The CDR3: CASSLRWDLGGRNNQPQHF. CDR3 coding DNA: TGTGCCAGCAGCTTAAGATGGGACTTGGGTGGCCGTAACAATCAGCCCCAGCATTTT.

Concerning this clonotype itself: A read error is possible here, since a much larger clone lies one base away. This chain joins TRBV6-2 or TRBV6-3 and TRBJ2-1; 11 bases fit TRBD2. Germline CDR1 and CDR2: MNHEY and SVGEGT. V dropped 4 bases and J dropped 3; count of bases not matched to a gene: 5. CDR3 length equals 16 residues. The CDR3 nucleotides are TGTGCCAGCAGTTCCAATAGCGGGGGGGACTACAATGAGCAGTTCTTC. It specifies CASSSNSGGDYNEQFF.

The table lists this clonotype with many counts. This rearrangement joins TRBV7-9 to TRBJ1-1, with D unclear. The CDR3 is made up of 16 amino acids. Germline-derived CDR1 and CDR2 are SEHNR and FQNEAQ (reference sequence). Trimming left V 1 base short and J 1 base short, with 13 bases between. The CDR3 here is CASSLELSTGNTEAFF. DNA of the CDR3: TGTGCCAGCAGCTTAGAATTGAGTACTGGGAACACTGAAGCTTTCTTT.

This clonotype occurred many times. The CDR3, as DNA: TGCGCCAGCAGCTTGGTGTGGGGAGGCACCTACGAGCAGTACTTC. This encodes CASSLVWGGTYEQYF. The V gene is TRBV5-1, the J gene TRBJ2-7, with a possible D match to TRBD2 (6 bases). The ends were cut back, 0 bases at V and 2 bases at J, with 12 bases in the middle. The germline V gene has CDR1 SGHRS and CDR2 YFSETQ. The CDR3 loop spans 15 amino acids.

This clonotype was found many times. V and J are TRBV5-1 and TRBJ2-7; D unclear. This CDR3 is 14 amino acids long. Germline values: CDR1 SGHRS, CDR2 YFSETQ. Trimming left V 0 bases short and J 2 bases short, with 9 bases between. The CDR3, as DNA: TGCGCCAGCAGCTTGGAGGGTTCGACCTACGAGCAGTACTTC. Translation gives CASSLEGSTYEQYF. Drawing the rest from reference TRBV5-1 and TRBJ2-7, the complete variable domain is KAGVTQTPRYLIKTRGQQVTLSCSPISGHRSVSWYQQTPGQGLQFLFEYFSETQRNKGNFPGRFSGRQFSNSRSEMNVSTLELGDSALYLCASSLEGSTYEQYFGPGTRLTVT.

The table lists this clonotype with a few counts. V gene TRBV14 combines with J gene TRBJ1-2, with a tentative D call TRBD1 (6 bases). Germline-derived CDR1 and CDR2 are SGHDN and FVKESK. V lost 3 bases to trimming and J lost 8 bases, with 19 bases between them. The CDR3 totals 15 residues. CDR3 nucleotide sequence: TGTGCCAGCAGCCAGTGGGGGGGGCAGGTCTTCGGCTACACCTTC. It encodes CASSQWGGQVFGYTF.

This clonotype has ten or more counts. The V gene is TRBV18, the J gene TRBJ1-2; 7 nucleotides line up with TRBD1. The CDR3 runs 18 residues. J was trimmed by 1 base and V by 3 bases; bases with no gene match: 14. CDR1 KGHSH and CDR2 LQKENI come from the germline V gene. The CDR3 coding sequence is TGTGCCAGCTCACCGTCACCGGTGAGACAGGGAGTTAACTATGGCTACACCTTC. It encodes CASSPSPVRQGVNYGYTF.

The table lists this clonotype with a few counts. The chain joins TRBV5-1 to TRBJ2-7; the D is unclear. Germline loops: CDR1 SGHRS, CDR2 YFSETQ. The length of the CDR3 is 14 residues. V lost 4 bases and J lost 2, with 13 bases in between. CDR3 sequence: CASSAWRPPYEQYF. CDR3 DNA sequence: TGCGCCAGCAGCGCCTGGCGGCCCCCCTACGAGCAGTACTTC. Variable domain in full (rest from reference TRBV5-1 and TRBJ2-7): KAGVTQTPRYLIKTRGQQVTLSCSPISGHRSVSWYQQTPGQGLQFLFEYFSETQRNKGNFPGRFSGRQFSNSRSEMNVSTLELGDSALYLCASSAWRPPYEQYFGPGTRLTVT.

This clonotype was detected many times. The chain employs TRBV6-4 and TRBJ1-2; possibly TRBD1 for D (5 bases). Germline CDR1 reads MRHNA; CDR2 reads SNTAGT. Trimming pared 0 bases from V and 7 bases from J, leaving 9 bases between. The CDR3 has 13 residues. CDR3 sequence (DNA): TGTGCCAGCAGTGACTCCGGGGGGTTTGGCTACACCTTC. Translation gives CASSDSGGFGYTF.

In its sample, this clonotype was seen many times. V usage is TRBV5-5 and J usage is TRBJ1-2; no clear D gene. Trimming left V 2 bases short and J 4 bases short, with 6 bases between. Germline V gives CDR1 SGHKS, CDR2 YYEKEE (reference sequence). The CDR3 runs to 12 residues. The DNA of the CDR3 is TGTGCCAGCAGCTTTAACAGCTATGGCTACACCTTC. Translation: CASSFNSYGYTF.

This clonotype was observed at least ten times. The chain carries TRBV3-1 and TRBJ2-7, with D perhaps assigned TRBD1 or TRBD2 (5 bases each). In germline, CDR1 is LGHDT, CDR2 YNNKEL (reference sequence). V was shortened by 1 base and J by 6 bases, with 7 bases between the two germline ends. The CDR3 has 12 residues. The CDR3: CASSQGGAEQYF. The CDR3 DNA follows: TGTGCCAGCAGCCAAGGAGGGGCCGAGCAGTACTTC.

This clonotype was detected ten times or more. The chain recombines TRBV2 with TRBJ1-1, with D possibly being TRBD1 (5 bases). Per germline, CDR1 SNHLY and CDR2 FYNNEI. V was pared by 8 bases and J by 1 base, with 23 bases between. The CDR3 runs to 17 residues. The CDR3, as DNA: TGTGCCAGCCGGGGGAGGCAGACCATAGCGGGGAACACTGAAGCTTTCTTT. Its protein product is CASRGRQTIAGNTEAFF.

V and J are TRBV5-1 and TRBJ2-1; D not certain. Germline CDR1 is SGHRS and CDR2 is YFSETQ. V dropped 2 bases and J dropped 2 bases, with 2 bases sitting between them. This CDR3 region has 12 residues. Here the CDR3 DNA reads TGCGCCAGCAGCTTTGCCTACAATGAGCAGTTCTTC. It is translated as CASSFAYNEQFF. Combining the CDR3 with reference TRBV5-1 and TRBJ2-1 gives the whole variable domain KAGVTQTPRYLIKTRGQQVTLSCSPISGHRSVSWYQQTPGQGLQFLFEYFSETQRNKGNFPGRFSGRQFSNSRSEMNVSTLELGDSALYLCASSFAYNEQFFGPGTRLTVL.

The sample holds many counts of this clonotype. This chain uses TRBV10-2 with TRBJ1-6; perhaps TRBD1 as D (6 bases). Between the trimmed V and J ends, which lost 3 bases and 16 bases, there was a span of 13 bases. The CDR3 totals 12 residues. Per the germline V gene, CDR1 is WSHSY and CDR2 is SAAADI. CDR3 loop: CASSDLTGGLHF. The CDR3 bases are TGCGCCAGCAGTGACTTGACAGGAGGTCTCCACTTT.

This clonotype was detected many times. The CDR3 DNA sequence: TGTGCCAGCAGTGTAAGGGGAGTCCCTGAAGCTTTCTTT. It specifies CASSVRGVPEAFF. This chain connects TRBV25-1 to TRBJ1-1, with D perhaps TRBD1 (5 bases). The germline gives CDR1 MGHDK, CDR2 SYGVNS. The CDR3 consists of 13 residues. Trimming cost V 4 bases and J 6 bases, with 12 bases left between them.

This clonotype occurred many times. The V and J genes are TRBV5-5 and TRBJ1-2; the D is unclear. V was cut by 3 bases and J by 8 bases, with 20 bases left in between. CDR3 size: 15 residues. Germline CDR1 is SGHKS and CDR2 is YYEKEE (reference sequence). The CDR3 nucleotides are TGTGCCAGCAGCTCGGGCTTTGATGGGGTCGGAGGCTACACCTTC. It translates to CASSSGFDGVGGYTF.

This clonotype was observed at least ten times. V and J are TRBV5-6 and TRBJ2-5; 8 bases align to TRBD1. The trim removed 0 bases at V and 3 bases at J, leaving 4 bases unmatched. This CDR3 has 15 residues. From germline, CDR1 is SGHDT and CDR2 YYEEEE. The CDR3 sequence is CASSLAGQGEETQYF. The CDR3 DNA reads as TGTGCCAGCAGCTTGGCAGGACAGGGCGAAGAGACCCAGTACTTC.

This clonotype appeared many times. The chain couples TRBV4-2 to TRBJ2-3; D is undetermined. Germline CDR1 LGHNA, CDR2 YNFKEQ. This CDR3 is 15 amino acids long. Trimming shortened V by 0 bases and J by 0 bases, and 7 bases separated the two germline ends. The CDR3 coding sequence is TGTGCCAGCAGCCAAGATCTCCCTAGCACAGATACGCAGTATTTT. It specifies CASSQDLPSTDTQYF.

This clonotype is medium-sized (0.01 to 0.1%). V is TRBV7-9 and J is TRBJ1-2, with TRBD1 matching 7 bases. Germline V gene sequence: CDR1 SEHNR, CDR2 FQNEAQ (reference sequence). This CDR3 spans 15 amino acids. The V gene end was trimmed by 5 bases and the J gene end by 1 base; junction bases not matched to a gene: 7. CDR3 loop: CASSITGTDNYGYTF. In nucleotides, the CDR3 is TGTGCCAGCAGCATCACCGGGACAGATAACTATGGCTACACCTTC.

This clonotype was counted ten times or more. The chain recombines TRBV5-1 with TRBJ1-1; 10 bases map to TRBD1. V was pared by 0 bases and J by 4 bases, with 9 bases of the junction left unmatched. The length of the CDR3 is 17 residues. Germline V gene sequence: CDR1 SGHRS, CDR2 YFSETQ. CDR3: CASSLEDRGRTVTEAFF. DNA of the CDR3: TGCGCCAGCAGCTTGGAAGACAGGGGGCGCACGGTCACTGAAGCTTTCTTT.

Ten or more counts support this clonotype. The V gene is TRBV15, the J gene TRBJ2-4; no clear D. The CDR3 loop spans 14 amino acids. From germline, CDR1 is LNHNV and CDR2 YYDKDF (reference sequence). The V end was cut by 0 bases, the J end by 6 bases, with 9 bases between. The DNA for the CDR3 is TGTGCCACCAGCAGAGACATCTCGGGAAACATTCAGTACTTC. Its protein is CATSRDISGNIQYF.

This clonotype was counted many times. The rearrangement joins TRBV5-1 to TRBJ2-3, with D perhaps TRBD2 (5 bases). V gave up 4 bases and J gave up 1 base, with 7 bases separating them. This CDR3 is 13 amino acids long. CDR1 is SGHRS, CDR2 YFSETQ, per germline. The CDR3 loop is CASSRGRTDTQYF. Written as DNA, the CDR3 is TGCGCCAGCAGCAGAGGGCGCACAGATACGCAGTATTTT.